Shown below are 24 T cell receptor beta chains from a single sample sequenced in a study of beta chain features in type 1 diabetes. Investigators reverse transcribed all isolated RNA, so they sequenced expressed TCRB transcripts. Assay used: immunoSEQ multiplex PCR; TCRdb lists only in-frame clones, some missing. In the table there are 120,000 to 150,000 clones, under 11% of which are singletons. Sequencing used naive CD4+ T cells from blood. The receptors were sampled from a man aged 18 to 30 in good health.

The rearrangement links TRBV4-1 to TRBJ1-2; TRBD1 agrees at 8 bases. The CDR3 sequence is 15 residues long. Per germline, CDR1 MGHRA and CDR2 YSYEKL. V gave up 4 bases and J gave up 4 bases; unmatched junction bases: 8. CDR3 in amino acids: CASSPTRGQGYGYTF. The CDR3 nucleotides are TGCGCCAGCAGCCCCACCAGGGGGCAAGGCTATGGCTACACCTTC.

This clone was counted only a few times. V is TRBV14 and J is TRBJ2-7, with D possibly being TRBD2 (5 bases). V lost 0 bases to trimming and J lost 2 bases, with 11 bases between them. Germline V CDR1 and CDR2: SGHDN, FVKESK. This CDR3 has 15 residues. DNA of the CDR3: TGTGCCAGCAGCCAAGATTTGAGCGGTACCTACGAGCAGTACTTC. Protein: CASSQDLSGTYEQYF.

There are a few counts of this clone. This chain connects TRBV7-9 to TRBJ2-2; D ambiguous. Germline assignment: CDR1 SEHNR and CDR2 FQNEAQ (reference sequence). CDR3 length: 14 amino acids. Trimming took 2 bases from V and 4 from J, leaving 8 bases between them. CDR3 sequence: CASSLFVATGELFF. The CDR3 DNA follows: TGTGCCAGCAGCTTATTCGTAGCCACCGGGGAGCTGTTTTTT.

The gene calls are TRBV14 and TRBJ2-1, with TRBD2 as a possible D gene (5 bases). Germline V gene lookup returns CDR1 SGHDN and CDR2 FVKESK. With 6 bases removed from V and 12 bases from J, the gap between germline ends came to 21 bases. The CDR3 length is 14 residues. The CDR3 region has the DNA TGTGCCAGCAGAAGAAGCGGTGGTTTTAAGCGGCAGTTCTTC. Amino acids: CASRRSGGFKRQFF.

The table lists this clone with a few counts. The CDR3 bases are TGTGCCAGCAGTACCCTTCGGACAGAATCCTACGAGCAGTACTTC. Its protein is CASSTLRTESYEQYF. The chain couples TRBV27 to TRBJ2-7, with a weak D call TRBD1 (6 bases). The CDR3 extends over 15 amino acids. Trimming stripped 5 bases from V and 1 base from J, with 15 bases between. The germline V gene has CDR1 MNHEY and CDR2 SMNVEV (reference sequence).

This clone has only a few counts. The chain has TRBV5-5 and TRBJ2-6; D may be TRBD1 (5 bases). This CDR3 has 17 amino acids. Germline CDR1 is SGHKS and CDR2 is YYEKEE (reference sequence). V shed 5 bases and J shed 0 bases, with 15 bases lying between them. The CDR3 DNA follows: TGTGCCAGCAGTTTGACAGCAACCCTCTCTGGGGCCAACGTCCTGACTTTC. As protein: CASSLTATLSGANVLTF.

In its sample, this clone was seen a few times. The chain employs TRBV9 and TRBJ2-1; no clear D gene. Trimming cost V 1 base and J 6 bases, with 14 bases left between them. The CDR3 has 15 amino acids. Germline V CDR1 and CDR2: SGDLS, YYNGEE. CDR3 coding DNA: TGTGCCAGCAGCGTACGAGGCGGAACCTTCAATGAGCAGTTCTTC. Protein product: CASSVRGGTFNEQFF.

This clone was counted a few times. This chain connects TRBV11-2 to TRBJ2-5; 10 nucleotides align to TRBD2. Germline CDR1 and CDR2: SGHAT and FQNNGV. Germline trimming cut 5 bases from V and 5 bases from J; bases unmatched to any gene: 5. The CDR3 runs to 14 residues. The CDR3 DNA reads as TGTGCCAGCAGCCGACTGACTAGCGGGGAGACCCAGTACTTC. This gives the protein CASSRLTSGETQYF.

The chain employs TRBV18 and TRBJ1-4; D is perhaps TRBD1 (6 bases). In germline, CDR1 is KGHSH, CDR2 LQKENI. Trimming took 3 bases from V and 8 from J, leaving 16 bases between them. The CDR3 has 15 residues. The CDR3 DNA reads TGTGCCAGCTCACCGATGACAGGATTTGGCGAAAAACTGTTTTTT. It is translated as CASSPMTGFGEKLFF.

This clone was seen more than once but under ten times. The chain employs TRBV7-2 and TRBJ2-7; possible D gene TRBD1, 5 bases. From germline, CDR1 is SGHTA and CDR2 FQGNSA. Between the trimmed V and J ends, which lost 5 bases and 2 bases, there was a span of 13 bases. The CDR3 is 14 residues long. The chain's CDR3 is CASSPGGATYEQYF. DNA of the CDR3: TGTGCCAGCAGCCCGGGTGGGGCTACCTACGAGCAGTACTTC. Combining the CDR3 with reference TRBV7-2 and TRBJ2-7 gives the whole variable domain GAGVSQSPSNKVTEKGKDVELRCDPISGHTALYWYRQSLGQGLEFLIYFQGNSAPDKSGLPSDRFSAERTGGSVSTLTIQRTQQEDSAVYLCASSPGGATYEQYFGPGTRLTVT.

This clone was observed a handful of times. This sequence joins TRBV30 and TRBJ1-2; D is possibly TRBD1 (6 bases). Trimming stripped 0 bases from V and 4 bases from J, with 21 bases between. CDR1 and CDR2 (germline): GTSNPN, SVGIG (reference sequence). The CDR3 consists of 17 residues. CDR3 sequence (DNA): TGTGCCTGGAGTGTAAAAACCCCGGGACAACACTTCTATGGCTACACCTTC. The encoded protein is CAWSVKTPGQHFYGYTF. Filled out from reference TRBV30 and TRBJ1-2, the complete variable domain reads SQTIHQWPATLVQPVGSPLSLECTVEGTSNPNLYWYRQAAGRGLQLLFYSVGIGQISSEVPQNLSASRPQDRQFILSSKKLLLSDSGFYLCAWSVKTPGQHFYGYTFGSGTRLTVV.

This clone was detected many times. The chain employs TRBV18 and TRBJ1-5; D not resolved. CDR1 and CDR2 (germline): KGHSH, LQKENI. The V gene lost 3 bases and the J gene lost 6 bases, with 12 bases spanning the gap. The CDR3 loop spans 14 amino acids. The CDR3 region has the DNA TGTGCCAGCTCACCCCTCGCGACACTTCAGCCCCAGCATTTT. Residues: CASSPLATLQPQHF. Using reference TRBV18 and TRBJ1-5 for the parts outside the CDR3, the full variable domain is NAGVMQNPRHLVRRRGQEARLRCSPMKGHSHVYWYRQLPEEGLKFMVYLQKENIIDESGMPKERFSAEFPKEGPSILRIQQVVRGDSAAYFCASSPLATLQPQHFGDGTRLSIL.

This clone was seen a handful of times. This sequence joins TRBV7-2 and TRBJ2-1; D might be TRBD1 (6 bases). Looked up from germline, CDR1 is SGHTA and CDR2 is FQGNSA. V shed 1 base and J shed 1 base, with 8 bases lying between them. The CDR3 is made up of 15 amino acids. CDR3 protein: CASSLGRGSYNEQFF. CDR3 coding DNA: TGTGCCAGCAGCTTAGGCAGGGGATCCTACAATGAGCAGTTCTTC.

This clone was seen a handful of times. The chain has TRBV7-9 and TRBJ1-4; TRBD1 matches at 8 bases. CDR1 SEHNR and CDR2 FQNEAQ come from the germline V gene (reference sequence). The CDR3 loop spans 15 amino acids. Trimming took 2 bases from V and 6 from J; bases not matched to a gene: 5. The CDR3 DNA follows: TGTGCCAGCAGCTTATCGTGGGGACAGGATGAAAAACTGTTTTTT. It is translated as CASSLSWGQDEKLFF.

This clone showed up many times. The chain is built from TRBV28 and TRBJ2-4; 7 positions agree with TRBD1. The ends lost 6 bases at V and 9 bases at J; junction bases unmatched: 8. Germline V gene sequence: CDR1 MDHEN, CDR2 SYDVKM. The CDR3 length is 13 residues. The CDR3 spells CASRPDRDPIQYF. The CDR3 DNA reads as TGTGCCAGCAGACCCGACAGGGACCCCATTCAGTACTTC.

The chain is built from TRBV18 and TRBJ1-4, with D possibly being TRBD1 (6 bases). Trimming cost V 5 bases and J 3 bases, with 10 bases left between them. Looked up from germline, CDR1 is KGHSH and CDR2 is LQKENI. The CDR3 totals 14 residues. The CDR3 region is CASSAGASNEKLFF. The DNA for the CDR3 is TGTGCCAGCTCAGCGGGGGCGTCTAATGAAAAACTGTTTTTT.

The CDR3 region is CASSYGRAPNEQFF. As DNA, the CDR3 is TGTGCCAGCAGCTACGGGAGAGCACCTAATGAGCAGTTCTTC. The chain couples TRBV5-5 to TRBJ2-1; maybe TRBD2 (6 bases). CDR1 is SGHKS and CDR2 is YYEKEE in the germline V gene (reference sequence). This CDR3 has 14 amino acids. The V end was cut by 3 bases, the J end by 7 bases, with 14 bases between.

This clone has just a few counts. This chain joins TRBV18 and TRBJ1-5; no clear D. The CDR3 loop spans 16 amino acids. CDR1 and CDR2 (germline): KGHSH, LQKENI. Trimming removed 3 bases from V and 1 base from J, with 13 bases in between. The CDR3 loop reads CASSPSRGRSNQPQHF. The CDR3 DNA sequence: TGTGCCAGCTCACCGTCCCGGGGAAGGAGCAATCAGCCCCAGCATTTT.

This rearrangement joins TRBV14 to TRBJ2-7; TRBD1 matches 10 bases. Germline values: CDR1 SGHDN, CDR2 FVKESK. CDR3 size: 15 residues. After removal of 1 base from V and 2 bases from J, the junction contained 2 bases not matched to a gene. The chain's CDR3 is CASSQVGTGAYEQYF. The CDR3 nucleotides are TGTGCCAGCAGCCAAGTAGGGACAGGGGCCTACGAGCAGTACTTC.

In nucleotides, the CDR3 is TGTGCCAGCAGCTTAGGTCTCCTAGCGGGGTTCACCGGGGAGCTGTTTTTT. Translation gives CASSLGLLAGFTGELFF. The V gene is TRBV11-1, the J gene TRBJ2-2, with 9 bases fitting TRBD2. The CDR3 covers 17 residues. V lost 1 base to trimming and J lost 4 bases; unmatched junction nucleotides: 7. Germline V lookup: CDR1 SGHAT, CDR2 FQDESV (reference sequence).

J is TRBJ2-5 and V is TRBV11-2, with a possible D match to TRBD2 (5 bases). V was trimmed by 5 bases and J by 11 bases, leaving 15 bases between them. Germline CDR1 SGHAT, CDR2 FQNNGV. The CDR3 sequence is 12 residues long. CDR3 bases: TGTGCCAGCAGCCCCTCGTTCGGGGAGCAGTACTTC. Its translation: CASSPSFGEQYF.

The CDR3 DNA follows: TGTGCCAGCAAACTTGGAGGGGACAGGGAAGCCGAAGCTTTCTTT. It codes for CASKLGGDREAEAFF. The chain combines TRBV5-6 with TRBJ1-1, with 9 bases aligning to TRBD1. This CDR3 region has 15 residues. Germline loops: CDR1 SGHDT, CDR2 YYEEEE. Trimming removed 6 bases from V and 8 bases from J; junction bases left unmatched: 14.

This chain connects TRBV19 to TRBJ1-3; D call uncertain. V was clipped by 7 bases and J by 0 bases, with 10 bases between them. The length of the CDR3 is 14 residues. Germline lookup yields CDR1 LNHDA and CDR2 SQIVND (reference sequence). Here the CDR3 DNA reads TGTGCCAGTAAGGTCGGGAGCTCTGGAAACACCATATATTTT. This sequence encodes CASKVGSSGNTIYF.

V and J are TRBV6-5 and TRBJ2-3; TRBD2 is a possible D gene (5 bases). This CDR3 contains 15 residues. Germline-derived CDR1 and CDR2 are MNHEY and SVGAGI. V gave up 5 bases and J gave up 2 bases, with 14 bases separating them. The CDR3 DNA is TGTGCCAGCAGTCGGGATTTTGGGCCCACAGATACGCAGTATTTT. Translated, it gives CASSRDFGPTDTQYF.